Below, 9 T cell receptor beta chains from the same sample are listed, as sequenced in a study of immune cell composition in non-small cell lung cancer. Profiling relied on immunoSEQ multiplex PCR, and the TCRdb table lists in-frame clones only, not all of them. The sample has thousands of clones, 80% to 90% seen once. The sequenced sample was lung tumor tissue. The receptors were gathered from a human donor with non-small cell lung cancer.

The chain is built from TRBV9 and TRBJ2-3; TRBD1 aligns across 8 bases. This CDR3 has 15 residues. Trimming cost V 3 bases and J 2 bases; bases outside gene matches: 5. In germline, CDR1 is SGDLS, CDR2 YYNGEE. The CDR3 coding sequence is TGTGCCAGCAGCGCGACAGGGGCCGACACAGATACGCAGTATTTT. Translating it yields CASSATGADTDTQYF.

The CDR3 is CASSQAGTGYEKLFF. CDR3 coding DNA: TGTGCCAGCTCACAGGCCGGGACAGGGTATGAAAAACTGTTTTTT. The V call is TRBV18, the J call TRBJ1-4, with TRBD1 matching 9 bases. The CDR3 is 15 residues long. J gave up 6 bases and V 4 bases, and 6 bases lay outside the gene matches. The germline gives CDR1 KGHSH, CDR2 LQKENI.

The chain recombines TRBV7-2 with TRBJ2-5, with 9 bases matching TRBD1. The CDR3 totals 16 residues. Germline values: CDR1 SGHTA, CDR2 FQGNSA. The V and J ends lost 5 bases and 1 base, in that order; junction bases with no gene match: 8. CDR3 in DNA: TGTGCCAGCAGCCGAACAGGGGGCGGGGGCCAAGAGACCCAGTACTTC. This encodes CASSRTGGGGQETQYF.

The V and J genes are TRBV5-1 and TRBJ2-1, with 9 nucleotides matching TRBD2. Germline V gene lookup returns CDR1 SGHRS and CDR2 YFSETQ. This CDR3 comprises 15 residues. The junction had 7 bases not matched to a gene; V was cut back by 0 bases and J by 9 bases. CDR3 region: CASSLAASGTTEQFF. CDR3 coding DNA: TGCGCCAGCAGCTTGGCCGCTAGCGGGACCACTGAGCAGTTCTTC.

The chain combines TRBV18 with TRBJ2-4; D gene ambiguous. CDR1 KGHSH and CDR2 LQKENI come from the germline V gene. The CDR3 covers 15 residues. V was pared by 2 bases and J by 4 bases, with 12 bases between. In DNA form, the CDR3 reads TGTGCCAGCTCACCAACCGACACATCGAAAAACATTCAGTACTTC. Amino acid sequence: CASSPTDTSKNIQYF.

This clone was detected once. The chain couples TRBV29-1 to TRBJ2-5; D ambiguous. From germline, CDR1 is SQVTM and CDR2 ANQGSEA. Trimming cost V 4 bases and J 3 bases, with 15 bases left between them. This CDR3 comprises 14 residues. CDR3 protein: CSVVVQNREETQYF. The DNA of the CDR3 is TGCAGCGTTGTTGTTCAGAACAGAGAAGAGACCCAGTACTTC.

The chain recombines TRBV5-1 with TRBJ2-2; 7 bases agree with TRBD1. Per the germline V gene, CDR1 is SGHRS and CDR2 is YFSETQ. CDR3 length equals 15 residues. V lost 3 bases and J lost 7; bases outside the gene matches: 9. The CDR3 sequence is CASSSTAGTDGELFF. The CDR3 DNA reads as TGCGCCAGCAGCTCCACGGCTGGGACAGACGGGGAGCTGTTTTTT.

By sample share, this clone is medium-sized (0.01 to 0.1%). This chain links TRBV28 with TRBJ2-1; D is ambiguous. The CDR3 runs 12 residues. In germline, CDR1 is MDHEN, CDR2 SYDVKM. V was pared by 5 bases and J by 9 bases, with 11 bases between. The CDR3 bases are TGTGCCAGCAGTCCAAGATACGGTGAGCAGTTCTTC. It specifies CASSPRYGEQFF.

The V gene is TRBV12-5, the J gene TRBJ2-3; tentative D call: TRBD2 (6 bases). The V end lost 8 bases, the J end lost 1 base, and 10 bases lay between the germline ends. This CDR3 region has 13 residues. CDR1 and CDR2 (germline): LGHNT, FRNRAP. Written as DNA, the CDR3 is TGTGCTAGTAAGGGACTCGGCACAGATACGCAGTATTTT. It codes for CASKGLGTDTQYF. The full variable domain, with the rest looked up from reference TRBV12-5 and TRBJ2-3, is DARVTQTPRHKVTEMGQEVTMRCQPILGHNTVFWYRQTMMQGLELLAYFRNRAPLDDSGMPKDRFSAEMPDATLATLKIQPSEPRDSAVYFCASKGLGTDTQYFGPGTRLTVL.